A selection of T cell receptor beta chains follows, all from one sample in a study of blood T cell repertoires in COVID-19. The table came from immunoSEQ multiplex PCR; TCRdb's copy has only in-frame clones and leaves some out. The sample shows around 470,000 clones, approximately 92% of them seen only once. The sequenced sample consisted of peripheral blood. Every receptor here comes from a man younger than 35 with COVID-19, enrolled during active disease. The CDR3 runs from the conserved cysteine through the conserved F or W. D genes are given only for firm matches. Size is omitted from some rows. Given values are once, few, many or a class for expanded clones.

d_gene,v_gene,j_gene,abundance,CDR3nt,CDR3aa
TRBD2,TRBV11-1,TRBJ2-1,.,TGTGCCAGCGCGAGAACTAGCGGGGGGGCCGCCAATGAGCAGTTCTTC,CASARTSGGAANEQFF
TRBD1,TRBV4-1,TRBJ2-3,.,TGCGCCAGCAGCTCCCCAGGGGGTAACACAGATACGCAGTATTTT,CASSSPGGNTDTQYF
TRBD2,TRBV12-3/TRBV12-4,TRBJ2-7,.,TGTGCCAGCTCTGGGGGGGTCTCCTACGAGCAGTACTTC,CASSGGVSYEQYF
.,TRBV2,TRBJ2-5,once,TGTGCCAGCAGTGACAGGGTCGCAGAGACCCAGTACTTC,CASSDRVAETQYF
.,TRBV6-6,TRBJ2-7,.,TGTGCCAGCAGCCCCGACTCCTCGACCTCCTACGAGCAGTACTTC,CASSPDSSTSYEQYF
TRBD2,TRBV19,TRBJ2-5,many,TGTGCCAGTACTGGGCCCCGGACTAGCGGGAGGAAAGAGACCCAGTACTTC,CASTGPRTSGRKETQYF
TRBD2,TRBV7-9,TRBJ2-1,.,TGTGCCAGCAATCTAGCGGGATACCCCTACAATGAGCAGTTCTTC,CASNLAGYPYNEQFF
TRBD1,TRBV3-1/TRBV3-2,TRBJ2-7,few,TGTGCCAGCAGCCCCGGACAGGGGAATTACGAGCAGTACTTC,CASSPGQGNYEQYF
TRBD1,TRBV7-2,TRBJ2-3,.,TGTGCCAGCAGCTCCGGACAGGGTGATACGCAGTATTTT,CASSSGQGDTQYF
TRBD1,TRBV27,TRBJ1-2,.,TGTGCCAGCAGTCCAAGGGACAGGGGTGGCTACACCTTC,CASSPRDRGGYTF
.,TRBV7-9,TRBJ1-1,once,TGTGCCAGCAGCTTAACTCCTCCGGGGATGGACACTGAAGCTTTCTTT,CASSLTPPGMDTEAFF
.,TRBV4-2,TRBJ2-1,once,TGTGCCAGCAGCCAACGCGGGGATTCCTACAATGAGCAGTTCTTC,CASSQRGDSYNEQFF
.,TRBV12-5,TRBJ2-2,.,TGTGCTAGTGGTTTGACGACAGCAAACACCGGGGAGCTGTTTTTT,CASGLTTANTGELFF
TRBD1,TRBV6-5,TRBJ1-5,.,TGTGCCAGCAGTTACGTGGCTCCGACAGGGGGTCAGCCCCAGCATTTT,CASSYVAPTGGQPQHF
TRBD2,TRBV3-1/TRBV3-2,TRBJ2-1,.,TGTGCCAGCAGCCAGGAAACCGGGACTAGTATTCACAATGAGCAGTTCTTC,CASSQETGTSIHNEQFF
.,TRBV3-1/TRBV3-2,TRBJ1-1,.,TGTGCCAGCAGCCAAGGCGGCATTTCGAACACTGAAGCTTTCTTT,CASSQGGISNTEAFF
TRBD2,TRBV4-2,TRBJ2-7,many,TGTGCCAGCAGCCAAGGACTAGCGGGCTCCTACGAGCAGTACTTC,CASSQGLAGSYEQYF
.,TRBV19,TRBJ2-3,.,TGTGCCAGCCAGATCGGGAGCACAGATACGCAGTATTTT,CASQIGSTDTQYF
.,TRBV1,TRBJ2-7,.,TGCACCAGCAGCCAAGACCCCCGGGGGGGGCGTAACTACGAGCAGTACTTC,CTSSQDPRGGRNYEQYF
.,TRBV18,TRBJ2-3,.,TGTGCCAGCTCTTTCCCGGGACACAGCACAGATACGCAGTATTTT,CASSFPGHSTDTQYF
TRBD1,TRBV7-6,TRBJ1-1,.,TGTGCCAGCAGCTTGGGGACAGGGGAGGTGAACACTGAAGCTTTCTTT,CASSLGTGEVNTEAFF
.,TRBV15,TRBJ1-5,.,TGTGCCACCAGCGACCAGGCAGGGTTTGGTCAGCCCCAGCATTTT,CATSDQAGFGQPQHF
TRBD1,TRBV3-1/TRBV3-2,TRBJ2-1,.,TGTGCCAGCAGCCAGGGGGACAGGGGGCGCCTCAATGAGCAGTTCTTC,CASSQGDRGRLNEQFF
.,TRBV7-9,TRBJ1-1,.,TGTGCCAGCAGCTTCAGGGGTGAGGACACTGAAGCTTTCTTT,CASSFRGEDTEAFF
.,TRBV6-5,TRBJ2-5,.,TGTGCCAGCATCCGGGGGTCTATGGAGACCCAGTACTTC,CASIRGSMETQYF
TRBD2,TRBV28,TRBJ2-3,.,TGTGCCAGCAGTTTATTGGGAGGGACGGGCCCCACAGATACGCAGTATTTT,CASSLLGGTGPTDTQYF
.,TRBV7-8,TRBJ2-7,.,TGTGCCAGCAGCTTAGCAGGGGGTTACGAGCAGTACTTC,CASSLAGGYEQYF
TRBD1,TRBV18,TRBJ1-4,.,TGTGCCAGCTCAACGGGACAGGTTAATGAAAAACTGTTTTTT,CASSTGQVNEKLFF
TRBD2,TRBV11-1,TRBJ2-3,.,TGTGCCAGCAGCCTTAGCGGGGGTGGGGATACGCAGTATTTT,CASSLSGGGDTQYF
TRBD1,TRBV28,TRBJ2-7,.,TGTGCCAGCAGTTCCTCCGGGACAGGAGTCTACGAGCAGTACTTC,CASSSSGTGVYEQYF
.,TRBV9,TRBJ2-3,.,TGTGCCAGCAGCGTCCTCCTAGGAACAGATACGCAGTATTTT,CASSVLLGTDTQYF
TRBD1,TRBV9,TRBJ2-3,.,TGTGCCAGTTCTCGACAGGGGGCCGGGGGCACAGATACGCAGTATTTT,CASSRQGAGGTDTQYF
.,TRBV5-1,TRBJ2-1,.,TGCGCCAGCAGCTCCGCCCGGGACTACAATGAGCAGTTCTTC,CASSSARDYNEQFF
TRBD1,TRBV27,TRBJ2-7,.,TGTGCCAGCAGTTATGGCCCGGGACAGGGGCCCTACGGCGAGCAGTACTTC,CASSYGPGQGPYGEQYF
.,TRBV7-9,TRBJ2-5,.,TGTGCCAGCAGCTTTACAAGCCTCGGGCTTCCCGGAGGAGAGACCCAGTACTTC,CASSFTSLGLPGGETQYF
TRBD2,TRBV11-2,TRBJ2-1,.,TGTGCCAGCAGCCCCGTAGCGGGTAGCTCCTACAATGAGCAGTTCTTC,CASSPVAGSSYNEQFF
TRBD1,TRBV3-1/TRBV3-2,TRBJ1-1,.,TGTGCCAGCAGCCCGACAGGGAAGCGGACTGAAGCTTTCTTT,CASSPTGKRTEAFF
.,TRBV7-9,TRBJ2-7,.,TGTGCCAGCAGCTTAGAGGCGGCCTACGAGCAGTACTTC,CASSLEAAYEQYF
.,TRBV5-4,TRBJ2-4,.,TGTGCCAGCAGCTTCGAGCTAGCCAAAAACATTCAGTACTTC,CASSFELAKNIQYF
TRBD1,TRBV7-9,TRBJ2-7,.,TGTGCCAGCAGCTTAGTGGGACAGGGGGCGAACGAGCAGTACTTC,CASSLVGQGANEQYF
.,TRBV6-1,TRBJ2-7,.,TGTGCCAGCAGTGACCTCGGGACACCCTACGAGCAGTACTTC,CASSDLGTPYEQYF
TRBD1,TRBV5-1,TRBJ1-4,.,TGCGCCAGCAGCGAACAGGGGGTGTTTGAAAAACTGTTTTTT,CASSEQGVFEKLFF
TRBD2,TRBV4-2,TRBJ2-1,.,TGTGCCAGCAGCCAAGGGATTGGCGGGAGCTCCTACAATGAGCAGTTCTTC,CASSQGIGGSSYNEQFF
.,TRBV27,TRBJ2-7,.,TGTGCCAGCAGTTCCGCCGGGAGTGGACACTTCGAGCAGTACTTC,CASSSAGSGHFEQYF
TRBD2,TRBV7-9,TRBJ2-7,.,TGTGCCAGCAGCTTGCCTAGCGGTGATTCCTACGAGCAGTACTTC,CASSLPSGDSYEQYF
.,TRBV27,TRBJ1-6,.,TGTGCCAGCAGTTCGTCCCAGGGTCCGCATTCACCCCTCCACTTT,CASSSSQGPHSPLHF
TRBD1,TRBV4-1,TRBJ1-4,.,TGCGCCAGCAGCCAAGTCGGGACAGGGGTAACTAATGAAAAACTGTTTTTT,CASSQVGTGVTNEKLFF
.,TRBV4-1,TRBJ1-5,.,TGCGCCAGCAGCCAAGATCAGTCGCGCAATCAGCCCCAGCATTTT,CASSQDQSRNQPQHF
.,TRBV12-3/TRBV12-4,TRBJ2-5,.,TGTGCCAGCAGTTTTGGGGGGCAAGAGACCCAGTACTTC,CASSFGGQETQYF
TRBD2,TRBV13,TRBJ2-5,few,TGTGCCAGCACCACGGGGGGATCCAAGGAGACCCAGTACTTC,CASTTGGSKETQYF
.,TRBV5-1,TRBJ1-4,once,TGCGCCAGCAGCTTGGGGCAGGGAAACGGAAAACTGTTTTTT,CASSLGQGNGKLFF
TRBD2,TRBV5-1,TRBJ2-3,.,TGCGCCAGCAGCTTGGAGGGACTAGCGGGAGATACGCAGTATTTT,CASSLEGLAGDTQYF
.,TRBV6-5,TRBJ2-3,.,TGTGCCAGTGGGCGCCGCACAGATACGCAGTATTTT,CASGRRTDTQYF
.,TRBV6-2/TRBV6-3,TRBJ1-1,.,TGTGCCAGCAGTTACGGGCCAGGGGCTGAAGCTTTCTTT,CASSYGPGAEAFF
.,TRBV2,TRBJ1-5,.,TGTGCCAGCAGTGAACGAACAGGACCAAATCAGCCCCAGCATTTT,CASSERTGPNQPQHF
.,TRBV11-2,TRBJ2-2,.,TGTGCCAGCAGCTTAGACCCCCCCGGACTCACCGGGGAGCTGTTTTTT,CASSLDPPGLTGELFF
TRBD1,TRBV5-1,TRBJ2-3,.,TGCGTCTCAACCCCGGGACAGGGCAGGGATACGCAGTATTTT,CVSTPGQGRDTQYF
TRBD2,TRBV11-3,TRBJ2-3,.,TGTGCCAGCAGCTTAGCGGGGGGGACAGATACGCAGTATTTT,CASSLAGGTDTQYF
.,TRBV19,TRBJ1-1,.,TGTGCCAGTAGTATGGTGGGGGCCTACCCTGAAGCTTTCTTT,CASSMVGAYPEAFF